This TCR beta chain was identified during a study of STAT5B mutations in CD4+ large granular lymphocyte leukemia. Of note for this clone: Its specificity is unknown.

Clones were sequenced by immunoSEQ multiplex PCR, and TCRdb holds only the in-frame ones, with some missing. The sample lists over 25,000 clones, roughly 80% seen once, with about 4.5% in the top ten. The study, taken as a whole, reports: Top patient clones used TRBV06 genes more often: 8/27 versus 2/35 in controls.

Germline V gene data show CDR1 as SGHRS and CDR2 as YFSETQ. Between the trimmed V and J ends, which lost 5 bases and 5 bases, there was a span of 14 bases. This CDR3 comprises 14 residues. The sequence derives from a human donor in good health. The chain is built from TRBV5-1 and TRBJ2-1; D gene unclear. The sample was CD4+ T cells from blood buffy coats. The CDR3 nucleotides are TGCGCCAGCAGTTTGTTAGCCGTGAACAATGAGCAGTTCTTC. Amino acids: CASSLLAVNNEQFF.